The 20 T cell receptor beta chains given below trace back to one sample, sequenced in a study of memory B cells and T cells in multiple sclerosis. Separate sequencing covered autoproliferating (CFSE-dim) and non-proliferating (CFSE-high) T cells from stimulus-free culture. Roughly 4.8x10^7 CFSE-labeled PBMCs were cultured around seven days unstimulated, then replicate wells were pooled. Antigens for these TCRs are unknown. This table comes from immunoSEQ multiplex PCR, and its TCRdb copy is limited to in-frame clones, with some not included. The sample contains about 46,000 clones, roughly four fifths of which appear only once. Sequenced input: PBMCs from blood kept in culture. These receptors were collected from a human donor with multiple sclerosis.

The J gene is TRBJ2-2, the V gene TRBV5-6; D call uncertain. The germline CDR1 and CDR2 sequences are SGHDT and YYEEEE. This CDR3 has 14 residues. The V end lost 2 bases, the J end lost 1 base, and 6 bases lay between the germline ends. The CDR3 loop reads CASSLGENTGELFF. The CDR3 coding sequence is TGTGCCAGCAGCTTAGGAGAGAACACCGGGGAGCTGTTTTTT. Looking up the rest from reference TRBV5-6 and TRBJ2-2 gives the full variable domain: DAGVTQSPTHLIKTRGQQVTLRCSPKSGHDTVSWYQQALGQGPQFIFQYYEEEERQRGNFPDRFSGHQFPNYSSELNVNALLLGDSALYLCASSLGENTGELFFGEGSRLTVL.

The chain uses TRBV30 and TRBJ1-5, with a possible D match to TRBD1 (5 bases). This CDR3 comprises 14 residues. Trimming removed 4 bases from V and 4 bases from J, with 14 bases in between. CDR1 GTSNPN and CDR2 SVGIG come from the germline V gene (reference sequence). In nucleotides, the CDR3 is TGTGCCTGGACCTTACCGTGGGGGAATCAGCCCCAGCATTTT. Protein sequence: CAWTLPWGNQPQHF.

The chain links TRBV27 to TRBJ1-2, with D perhaps matching TRBD1 (6 bases). CDR3 length: 14 amino acids. CDR1 and CDR2 (germline): MNHEY, SMNVEV (reference sequence). The V gene lost 0 bases and the J gene lost 8 bases, with 13 bases spanning the gap. The CDR3 spells CASSLSWAGVGYTF. In nucleotides, the CDR3 is TGTGCCAGCAGTTTATCGTGGGCAGGGGTAGGCTACACCTTC.

The chain uses TRBV2 and TRBJ2-7, with 11 nucleotides matching TRBD2. The J segment lost 6 bases and the V segment lost 6 bases, leaving 7 bases of the junction unmatched. Germline CDR1 and CDR2: SNHLY and FYNNEI. The CDR3 loop spans 14 amino acids. In DNA form, the CDR3 reads TGTGCCAGCAGATCCCTAGCGGGGGGTAGCGAGCAGTACTTC. Amino acid sequence: CASRSLAGGSEQYF.

The J gene is TRBJ2-5, the V gene TRBV5-1; D is possibly TRBD1 or TRBD2 (5 bases each). CDR3 length: 15 residues. V dropped 2 bases and J dropped 3 bases, with 14 bases sitting between them. The germline V gene has CDR1 SGHRS and CDR2 YFSETQ. CDR3 DNA sequence: TGCGCCAGCAGCTTACAACCGGGACCAGAAGAGACCCAGTACTTC. This encodes CASSLQPGPEETQYF.

The rearrangement uses TRBV6-5 and TRBJ1-2, with D hard to call. V lost 4 bases and J 6 bases, leaving 15 bases between the germline ends. Germline assignment: CDR1 MNHEY and CDR2 SVGAGI. CDR3 size: 14 residues. The CDR3 nucleotides are TGTGCCAGCAGTTCCGCCAGGCAATTCGATGGCTACACCTTC. Protein sequence: CASSSARQFDGYTF.

The rearrangement links TRBV9 to TRBJ2-1; D unresolved. The germline V gene has CDR1 SGDLS and CDR2 YYNGEE. The CDR3 has 11 residues. V was trimmed by 4 bases and J by 9 bases, leaving 8 bases between them. DNA of the CDR3: TGTGCCAGCAGCCTGTCGGGTGAGCAGTTCTTC. Its translation is CASSLSGEQFF.

In DNA form, the CDR3 reads TGCAGCGTTGAAGAGGGTACGAACACTGAAGCTTTCTTT. Translated, it gives CSVEEGTNTEAFF. The chain links TRBV29-1 to TRBJ1-1; D is ambiguous. Germline loops: CDR1 SQVTM, CDR2 ANQGSEA. The CDR3 spans 13 residues. Trimming took off 0 bases at V and 1 base at J, with 6 bases between the two ends.

This clone has a handful of counts. The chain employs TRBV6-1 and TRBJ1-5; D unclear. Germline lookup yields CDR1 MNHNS and CDR2 SASEGT. Trimming took 3 bases from V and 3 from J, leaving 9 bases between them. This CDR3 contains 14 residues. In DNA, the CDR3 is TGTGCCAGCAGTGAGGACCGTAACAATCAGCCCCAGCATTTT. Amino acid sequence: CASSEDRNNQPQHF.

The chain links TRBV29-1 to TRBJ1-2; the D gene is possibly TRBD1 (6 bases). The V end was cut by 3 bases, the J end by 8 bases, with 19 bases between. Germline CDR1 SQVTM, CDR2 ANQGSEA. The CDR3 is 14 amino acids. In DNA, the CDR3 is TGCAGCGTTGATGCTCCAACAGGGCTCTCCGGCTACACCTTC. It specifies CSVDAPTGLSGYTF.

The chain joins TRBV28 to TRBJ2-3, with D perhaps assigned TRBD1 or TRBD2 (6 bases each). V gave up 7 bases and J gave up 2 bases, with 22 bases separating them. There are 17 residues in the CDR3. Germline values: CDR1 MDHEN, CDR2 SYDVKM. The CDR3 sequence is CASTPRLRGPPTDTQYF. CDR3 in DNA: TGTGCCAGCACCCCCAGGCTTCGGGGGCCCCCCACAGATACGCAGTATTTT. The variable domain in full, with the rest retrieved from reference TRBV28 and TRBJ2-3, is DVKVTQSSRYLVKRTGEKVFLECVQDMDHENMFWYRQDPGLGLRLIYFSYDVKMKEKGDIPEGYSVSREKKERFSLILESASTNQTSMYLCASTPRLRGPPTDTQYFGPGTRLTVL.

This CDR3 is CASSLGIRGLGEETQYF. The CDR3 DNA sequence: TGCGCCAGCAGCTTGGGTATCAGGGGGCTAGGGGAAGAGACCCAGTACTTC. The V call is TRBV5-1, the J call TRBJ2-5; 8 bases are a match to TRBD1. Trimming took 0 bases from V and 3 from J; bases not matched to a gene: 10. The CDR3 length is 17 residues. Germline lookup yields CDR1 SGHRS and CDR2 YFSETQ.

CDR3 nucleotide sequence: TGTGCCAGCAGTACCCCGAGGGAGGGGTACTACGAGCAGTACTTC. It codes for CASSTPREGYYEQYF. V is TRBV6-5 and J is TRBJ2-7; 7 bases agree with TRBD2. CDR3 length: 15 residues. Germline CDR1 is MNHEY and CDR2 is SVGAGI. The junction had 10 bases not matched to a gene; V was cut back by 5 bases and J by 3 bases.

In its sample, this clone was seen once. The chain has TRBV6-6 and TRBJ1-5; D gene uncertain. CDR1 and CDR2 from the germline V gene are MNHNY and SVGAGI (reference sequence). Trimming removed 2 bases at V and 4 bases at J, with 12 bases between. The CDR3 covers 15 residues. The CDR3 region has the DNA TGTGCCAGCAGTTACCCGGTCGAAGGAAATCAGCCCCAGCATTTT. Its translation: CASSYPVEGNQPQHF.

The chain combines TRBV7-2 with TRBJ1-2; D is unresolved. The CDR3 has 14 amino acids. Trimming left V 3 bases short and J 4 bases short, with 12 bases between. Germline V gene sequence: CDR1 SGHTA, CDR2 FQGNSA. CDR3 coding DNA: TGTGCCAGCAGCTTTTCACGGCAGAGCTATGGCTACACCTTC. Translated: CASSFSRQSYGYTF. Full variable domain (rest looked up from reference TRBV7-2 and TRBJ1-2): GAGVSQSPSNKVTEKGKDVELRCDPISGHTALYWYRQSLGQGLEFLIYFQGNSAPDKSGLPSDRFSAERTGGSVSTLTIQRTQQEDSAVYLCASSFSRQSYGYTFGSGTRLTVV.

V is TRBV2 and J is TRBJ1-5, with a tentative D call TRBD1 (5 bases). The CDR3 contains 14 residues. Per the germline V gene, CDR1 is SNHLY and CDR2 is FYNNEI. V was pared by 9 bases and J by 4 bases, with 16 bases between. CDR3 loop: CASDSQGWNQPQHF. CDR3 nucleotide sequence: TGTGCCAGTGATAGCCAGGGTTGGAATCAGCCCCAGCATTTT.

CDR3 nucleotide sequence: TGTGCCTGGGGGCCGGGGTCAGGAAACACCATATATTTT. Encoded protein: CAWGPGSGNTIYF. The rearrangement links TRBV30 to TRBJ1-3; D is undetermined. Trimming removed 5 bases at V and 4 bases at J, with 12 bases between. CDR3 length: 13 amino acids. Germline CDR1 is GTSNPN and CDR2 is SVGIG (reference sequence).

The chain couples TRBV6-6 to TRBJ2-7, with D possibly being TRBD1 or TRBD2 (6 bases each). The V gene lost 6 bases and the J gene lost 3 bases, with 15 bases spanning the gap. The CDR3 loop spans 14 amino acids. Germline V gives CDR1 MNHNY, CDR2 SVGAGI (reference sequence). The CDR3 loop is CASRYREGGYEQYF. The CDR3 nucleotides read TGTGCCAGCAGATACCGCGAGGGGGGCTACGAGCAGTACTTC.

In this sample, this clone turned up a few times. V is TRBV15 and J is TRBJ2-7, with 7 bases that match TRBD1. Per germline, CDR1 LNHNV and CDR2 YYDKDF (reference sequence). The CDR3 is 14 residues long. V lost 1 base, J lost 4 bases, and 4 bases stayed unmatched. CDR3 in amino acids: CATSRVGGRYEQYF. The DNA for the CDR3 is TGTGCCACCAGCAGAGTAGGGGGCCGGTACGAGCAGTACTTC. Based on the CDR3 plus reference TRBV15 and TRBJ2-7, the full variable domain is DAMVIQNPRYQVTQFGKPVTLSCSQTLNHNVMYWYQQKSSQAPKLLFHYYDKDFNNEADTPDNFQSRRPNTSFCFLDIRSPGLGDTAMYLCATSRVGGRYEQYFGPGTRLTVT.

The rearrangement links TRBV27 to TRBJ2-6, with D maybe TRBD1 (5 bases). Germline V gene sequence: CDR1 MNHEY, CDR2 SMNVEV (reference sequence). The length of the CDR3 is 15 residues. Trimming cost V 6 bases and J 2 bases, with 11 bases left between them. The CDR3 coding sequence is TGTGCCAGCAGGGGAACAGGTACTGGGGCCAACGTCCTGACTTTC. It translates to CASRGTGTGANVLTF.